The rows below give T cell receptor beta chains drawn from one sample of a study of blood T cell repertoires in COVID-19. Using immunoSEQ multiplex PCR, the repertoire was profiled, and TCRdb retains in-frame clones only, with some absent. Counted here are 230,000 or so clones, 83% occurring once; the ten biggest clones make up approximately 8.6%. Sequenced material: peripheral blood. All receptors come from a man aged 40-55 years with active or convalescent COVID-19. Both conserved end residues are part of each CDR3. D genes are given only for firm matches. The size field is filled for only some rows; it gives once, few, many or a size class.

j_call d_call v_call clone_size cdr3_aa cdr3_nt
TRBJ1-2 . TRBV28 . CASSPPVVSGHNYGYTF TGTGCCAGCAGTCCCCCTGTAGTGTCAGGGCATAACTATGGCTACACCTTC
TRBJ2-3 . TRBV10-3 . CAISGGIQGSTDTQYF TGTGCCATCAGTGGGGGAATACAGGGTAGCACAGATACGCAGTATTTT
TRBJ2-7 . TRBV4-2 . CASSQGAAEQYF TGTGCCAGCAGCCAAGGAGCGGCAGAGCAGTACTTC
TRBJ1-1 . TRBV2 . CASSASLVNTEAFF TGTGCCAGCAGTGCAAGCCTGGTTAACACTGAAGCTTTCTTT
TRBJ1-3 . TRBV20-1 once CSASPPHNSGNTIYF TGCAGTGCTAGTCCACCACACAACTCTGGAAACACCATATATTTT
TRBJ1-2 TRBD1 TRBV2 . CASSELDRGINYGYTF TGTGCCAGCAGTGAACTCGACAGGGGGATTAACTATGGCTACACCTTC
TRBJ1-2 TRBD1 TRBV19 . CASISMDRASGYTF TGTGCCAGTATCTCGATGGACAGGGCGAGTGGCTACACCTTC
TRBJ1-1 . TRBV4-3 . CASSQRVFNTEAFF TGCGCCAGCAGCCAACGTGTATTTAACACTGAAGCTTTCTTT
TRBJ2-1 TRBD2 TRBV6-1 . CASSEVSGNRNEQFF TGTGCCAGCAGTGAGGTTAGCGGGAATAGAAATGAGCAGTTCTTC
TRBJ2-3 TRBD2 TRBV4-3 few CASSQDPLAGEDTQYF TGCGCCAGCAGCCAAGATCCACTAGCGGGGGAAGATACGCAGTATTTT
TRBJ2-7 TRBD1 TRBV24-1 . CATSDSDRAKQYF TGTGCCACCAGTGACTCCGACAGGGCCAAGCAGTACTTC
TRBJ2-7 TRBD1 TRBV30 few CAWRDLDRHYEQYF TGTGCCTGGAGGGACCTGGACAGGCACTACGAGCAGTACTTC
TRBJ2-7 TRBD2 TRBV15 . CATSYSGSSEQYF TGTGCCACCAGCTATAGCGGGAGTAGCGAGCAGTACTTC
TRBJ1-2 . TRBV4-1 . CASSQGGGGQSSGYTF TGCGCCAGCAGCCAAGGCGGAGGCGGACAGAGTTCGGGCTACACCTTC
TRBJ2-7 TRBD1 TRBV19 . CASSPNTGTGAYEQYF TGTGCCAGTAGTCCGAACACCGGGACAGGAGCCTACGAGCAGTACTTC
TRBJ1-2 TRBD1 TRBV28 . CASSSGQPDGYTF TGTGCCAGCAGTTCGGGACAGCCGGATGGCTACACCTTC
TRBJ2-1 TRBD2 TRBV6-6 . CASYSGLRQAEQFF TGTGCCAGCTATAGCGGGCTACGGCAGGCTGAGCAGTTCTTC
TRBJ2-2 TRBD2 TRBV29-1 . CSVAGLAETGELFF TGCAGCGTCGCGGGACTAGCGGAGACCGGGGAGCTGTTTTTT
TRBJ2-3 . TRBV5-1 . CASSLSAGTDTQYF TGCGCCAGCAGCTTGAGTGCGGGGACAGATACGCAGTATTTT
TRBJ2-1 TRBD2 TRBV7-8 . CASSPKRRLGGGLSYNEQFF TGTGCCAGCAGCCCGAAACGGCGGCTCGGCGGGGGGCTCTCCTACAATGAGCAGTTCTTC
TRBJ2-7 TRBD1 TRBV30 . CAWRGTETYEQYF TGTGCCTGGAGAGGGACAGAGACCTACGAGCAGTACTTC
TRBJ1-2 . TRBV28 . CASSLQARYGYTF TGTGCCAGCAGCCTACAGGCCCGCTATGGCTACACCTTC
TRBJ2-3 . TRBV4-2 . CASSQAPGTQYF TGTGCCAGCAGCCAAGCCCCAGGGACGCAGTATTTT
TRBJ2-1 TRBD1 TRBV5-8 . CASSLGQGSYNEQFF TGTGCCAGCAGCTTGGGACAGGGCTCCTACAATGAGCAGTTCTTC
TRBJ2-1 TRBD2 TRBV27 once CASSFLAGGPREQFF TGTGCCAGCAGTTTCTTAGCGGGAGGGCCGAGGGAGCAGTTCTTC
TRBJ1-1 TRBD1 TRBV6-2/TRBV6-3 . CASSQRGQLMNTEAFF TGTGCCAGCAGCCAAAGGGGACAGCTGATGAACACTGAAGCTTTCTTT
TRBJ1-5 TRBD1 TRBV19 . CASSRLPGQGNQPQHF TGTGCCAGTAGCAGGCTGCCGGGACAGGGGAATCAGCCCCAGCATTTT
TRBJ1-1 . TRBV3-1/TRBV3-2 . CASSQGGPTEAFF TGTGCCAGCAGCCAAGGGGGCCCCACTGAAGCTTTCTTT
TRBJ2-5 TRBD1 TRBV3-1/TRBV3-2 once CASSQNRGLETQYF TGTGCCAGCAGCCAAAACAGGGGGCTTGAGACCCAGTACTTC
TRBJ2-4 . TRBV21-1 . CASSKELKTGVIQYF TGTGCCAGCAGCAAAGAGTTGAAGACAGGGGTCATTCAGTACTTC
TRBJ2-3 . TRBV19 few CASKETRSTDTQYF TGTGCCAGTAAGGAGACGAGGAGCACAGATACGCAGTATTTT